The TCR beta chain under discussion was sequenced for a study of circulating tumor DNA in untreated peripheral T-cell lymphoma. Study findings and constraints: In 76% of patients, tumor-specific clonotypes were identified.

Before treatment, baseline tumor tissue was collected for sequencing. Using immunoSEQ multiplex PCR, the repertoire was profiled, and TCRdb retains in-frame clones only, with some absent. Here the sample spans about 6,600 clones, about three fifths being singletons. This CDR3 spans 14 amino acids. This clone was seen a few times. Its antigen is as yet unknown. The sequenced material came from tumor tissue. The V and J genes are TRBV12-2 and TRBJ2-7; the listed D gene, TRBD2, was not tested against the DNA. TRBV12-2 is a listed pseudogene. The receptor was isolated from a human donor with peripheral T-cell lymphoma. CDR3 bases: TGTGCCACCACGACCGGGTCTCCTATTTACGAGCAGTACTTC. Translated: CATTTGSPIYEQYF.